This TCR beta chain was identified during a study of T cell changes during pregnancy in multiple sclerosis. Germline CDR1 is LNHDA and CDR2 is SQIVND (reference sequence). V was trimmed by 4 bases and J by 4 bases, leaving 12 bases between them. CDR3 length: 14 residues. Sequencing used immunoSEQ multiplex PCR; TCRdb keeps in-frame clones, though not all of them. The table lists roughly 100,000 clones, about nine tenths of them singletons. This clonotype originated in a female donor in good health, enrolled as a control in a pregnancy study. The V and J genes are TRBV19 and TRBJ2-3, with a tentative D call TRBD2 (5 bases). Sequencing was performed on peripheral blood, taken after pregnancy. The CDR3: CASSRGSVADTQYF. The CDR3 coding sequence is TGTGCCAGTAGTAGAGGGTCAGTGGCAGATACGCAGTATTTT.